The 15 T cell receptor beta chains presented below share a single source sample, sequenced in a study of blood T cell repertoires in COVID-19 (dated by TCRdb to 2020 to 2021). Receptors were amplified or captured by the immunoSEQ multiplex PCR assay. TCRdb provides this immuneACCESS table in a form limited to in-frame rearrangements. Some clones are lacking; in checked studies, under half of them reflect an unresolved V gene, and why the rest are absent is not known. The sample data list approximately 31,000 clones, and 80% to 95% of these were observed just once. The ten largest clones add up to about 0.86% of the sample. Sequenced input: peripheral blood. Receptor source: a male donor with active COVID-19.

The CDR3 DNA is TGTGCCAGCAGTTGGACAGGGGGGGATGAAAAACTGTTTTTT. Its protein is CASSWTGGDEKLFF. V and J are TRBV2 and TRBJ1-4, with 10 bases matching TRBD1. The CDR3 sequence is 14 residues long. Germline values: CDR1 SNHLY, CDR2 FYNNEI. V gave up 5 bases and J gave up 6 bases; unmatched junction bases: 3. The variable domain in full, completed from reference TRBV2 and TRBJ1-4, reads EPEVTQTPSHQVTQMGQEVILRCVPISNHLYFYWYRQILGQKVEFLVSFYNNEISEKSEIFDDQFSVERPDGSNFTLKIRSTKLEDSAMYFCASSWTGGDEKLFFGSGTQLSVL.

The rearrangement joins TRBV19 to TRBJ1-5, with a weak D call TRBD1 (6 bases). CDR1 LNHDA and CDR2 SQIVND come from the germline V gene (reference sequence). The V end was cut by 5 bases, the J end by 6 bases, with 17 bases between. The CDR3 length is 15 residues. The CDR3 sequence: CASSATGYGVQPQHF. Written as DNA, the CDR3 is TGTGCCAGTAGTGCTACAGGGTATGGTGTTCAGCCCCAGCATTTT.

The chain couples TRBV24-1 to TRBJ1-2; D is undetermined. Trimming removed 2 bases at V and 8 bases at J, with 8 bases between. From germline, CDR1 is KGHDR and CDR2 SFDVKD. The CDR3 sequence is 12 residues long. The CDR3 DNA is TGTGCCACCAGTGATTGGTCCGGGGGCTACACCTTC. This translates into CATSDWSGGYTF.

CDR3 protein: CASTPGFTGTEAFF. The CDR3 DNA follows: TGTGCCAGCACCCCGGGGTTTACGGGCACTGAAGCTTTCTTT. V gene TRBV2 combines with J gene TRBJ1-1; D not certain. The V and J ends lost 7 bases and 4 bases respectively, with 16 bases between them. This CDR3 has 14 amino acids. Germline V gene lookup returns CDR1 SNHLY and CDR2 FYNNEI.

The chain recombines TRBV3-1 (or the pseudogene TRBV3-2) with TRBJ1-1; D perhaps matches TRBD1 (5 bases). CDR1 LGHDT and CDR2 YNNKEL come from the germline V gene (reference sequence). This CDR3 contains 15 residues. V was pared by 4 bases and J by 2 bases, with 14 bases between. CDR3 DNA sequence: TGTGCCAGCAGCCCAGGGATTCGGCAAAACACTGAAGCTTTCTTT. Translated: CASSPGIRQNTEAFF.

The J gene is TRBJ1-2, the V gene TRBV6-1; TRBD1 is a possible D gene (5 bases). The V and J ends lost 4 bases and 0 bases respectively, with 15 bases between them. This CDR3 has 16 amino acids. Germline V CDR1 and CDR2: MNHNS, SASEGT. The chain's CDR3 is CASSGGALPANYGYTF. The DNA for the CDR3 is TGTGCCAGCAGTGGCGGGGCCCTACCTGCTAACTATGGCTACACCTTC.

This chain uses TRBV5-1 with TRBJ2-1; 8 bases agree with TRBD1. Germline V gene data show CDR1 as SGHRS and CDR2 as YFSETQ. The CDR3 is 16 amino acids. The V and J ends lost 4 bases and 5 bases, in that order; junction bases with no gene match: 11. Here the CDR3 reads CASSPFQGANNNEQFF. The CDR3, as DNA: TGCGCCAGCAGCCCATTCCAGGGGGCGAACAACAATGAGCAGTTCTTC.

The chain is built from TRBV7-2 and TRBJ1-6; D gene uncertain. V gave up 4 bases and J gave up 7 bases, with 14 bases separating them. In germline, CDR1 is SGHTA, CDR2 FQGNSA. The CDR3 spans 15 residues. This chain's CDR3 is CASSSIRAENSPLHF. The CDR3 bases are TGTGCCAGCAGCTCAATCCGAGCGGAAAATTCACCCCTCCACTTT. The whole variable domain, remainder taken from reference TRBV7-2 and TRBJ1-6, is GAGVSQSPSNKVTEKGKDVELRCDPISGHTALYWYRQSLGQGLEFLIYFQGNSAPDKSGLPSDRFSAERTGGSVSTLTIQRTQQEDSAVYLCASSSIRAENSPLHFGNGTRLTVT.

The V and J genes are TRBV28 and TRBJ1-5; weak D call: TRBD1 (5 bases). Germline assignment: CDR1 MDHEN and CDR2 SYDVKM. The V end was cut by 10 bases, the J end by 4 bases, with 11 bases between. CDR3 length: 12 amino acids. The CDR3 region is CAILQGNQPQHF. DNA for the CDR3: TGTGCCATTCTGCAGGGAAATCAGCCCCAGCATTTT.

The rearrangement joins TRBV9 to TRBJ2-5; D is ambiguous. The V end was cut by 0 bases, the J end by 0 bases, with 15 bases between. This CDR3 has 17 residues. The germline V gene has CDR1 SGDLS and CDR2 YYNGEE. This CDR3 is CASSVGRSALYQETQYF. The CDR3 region has the DNA TGTGCCAGCAGCGTAGGGAGATCGGCGTTGTACCAAGAGACCCAGTACTTC.

The V and J genes are TRBV7-9 and TRBJ2-3; 9 positions agree with TRBD1. V trimming: 7 bases; J trimming: 0 bases; junction bases outside the gene matches: 2. The germline CDR1 and CDR2 sequences are SEHNR and FQNEAQ (reference sequence). CDR3 length: 14 residues. CDR3 sequence (DNA): TGTGCCAGCACTGGACAGGGGAGCACAGATACGCAGTATTTT. Residues: CASTGQGSTDTQYF.

This chain connects TRBV20-1 to TRBJ1-1; D gene unclear. The CDR3 covers 11 residues. Germline values: CDR1 DFQATT, CDR2 SNEGSKA (reference sequence). V lost 6 bases and J 7 bases, leaving 12 bases between the germline ends. The DNA of the CDR3 is TGCAGTGCCGGTCCTACTTTTGAAGCTTTCTTT. Protein product: CSAGPTFEAFF.

The chain joins TRBV25-1 to TRBJ1-1; the match to TRBD1 covers 8 bases. The V and J ends lost 6 bases and 1 base, in that order; junction bases with no gene match: 4. There are 14 residues in the CDR3. Germline-derived CDR1 and CDR2 are MGHDK and SYGVNS. CDR3 DNA sequence: TGTGCCAGCAGGGAGACAGGGGAGAACACTGAAGCTTTCTTT. This translates into CASRETGENTEAFF.

The chain links TRBV4-3 to TRBJ2-6; TRBD2 might be the D (5 bases). The CDR3 is made up of 18 amino acids. V lost 4 bases to trimming and J lost 0 bases, with 16 bases between them. CDR1 is LGHNA, CDR2 YSLEER, per germline. CDR3 in amino acids: CASSLEGYGYSGANVLTF. CDR3 DNA: TGCGCCAGCAGCCTAGAGGGCTATGGGTACTCTGGGGCCAACGTCCTGACTTTC.

This chain uses TRBV12-3 or TRBV12-4 with TRBJ1-1; 7 nucleotides line up with TRBD1. Losses at the gene ends were 6 bases for V and 7 bases for J; bases not matched to a gene: 8. The CDR3 has 13 residues. CDR3 nucleotide sequence: TGTGCCAGCAGCCGGGACAGCAGACGTGAAGCTTTCTTT. This codes for CASSRDSRREAFF.